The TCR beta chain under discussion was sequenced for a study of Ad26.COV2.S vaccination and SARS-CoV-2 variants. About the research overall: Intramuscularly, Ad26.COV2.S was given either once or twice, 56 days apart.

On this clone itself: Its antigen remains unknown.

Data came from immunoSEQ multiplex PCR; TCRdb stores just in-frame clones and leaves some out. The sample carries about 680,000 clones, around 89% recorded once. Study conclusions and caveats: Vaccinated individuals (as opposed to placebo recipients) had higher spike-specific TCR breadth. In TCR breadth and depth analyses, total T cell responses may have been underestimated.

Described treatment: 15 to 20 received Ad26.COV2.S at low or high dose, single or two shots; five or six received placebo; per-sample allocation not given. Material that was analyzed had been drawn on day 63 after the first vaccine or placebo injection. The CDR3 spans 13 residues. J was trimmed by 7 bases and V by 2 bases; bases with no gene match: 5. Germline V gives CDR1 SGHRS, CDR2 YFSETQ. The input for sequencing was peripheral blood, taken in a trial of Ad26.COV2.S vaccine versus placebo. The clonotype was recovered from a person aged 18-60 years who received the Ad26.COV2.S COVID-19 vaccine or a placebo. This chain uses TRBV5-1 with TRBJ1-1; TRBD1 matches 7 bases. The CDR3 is CASSLQGINEAFF. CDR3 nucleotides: TGCGCCAGCAGCTTACAGGGGATTAATGAAGCTTTCTTT. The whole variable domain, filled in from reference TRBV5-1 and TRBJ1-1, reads KAGVTQTPRYLIKTRGQQVTLSCSPISGHRSVSWYQQTPGQGLQFLFEYFSETQRNKGNFPGRFSGRQFSNSRSEMNVSTLELGDSALYLCASSLQGINEAFFGQGTRLTVV.